Listed below are T cell receptor beta chains from one sample, sequenced in a study of cytomegalovirus exposure and HLA in healthy donors. TCRdb keeps only in-frame clones here, not all; method: immunoSEQ multiplex PCR. The table includes about 150,000 clones, around 82% detected once. The specimen sequenced was PBMCs. All receptors come from a woman between 50 and 59 years old in good health and CMV-seropositive. Both conserved end residues are part of each CDR3. The D gene is left open where the match is weak. Clone size appears in some rows only: once, few, many, or a class for an expanded clone.

D: .; V: TRBV4-2; J: TRBJ1-1; size: .; CDR3: CASSQESSAGPTEAFF; DNA: TGTGCCAGCAGCCAAGAGTCCTCGGCGGGGCCCACTGAAGCTTTCTTT
D: .; V: TRBV30; J: TRBJ1-5; size: .; CDR3: CAWSVQSNQPQHF; DNA: TGTGCCTGGAGTGTACAGTCCAATCAGCCCCAGCATTTT
D: TRBD1; V: TRBV7-3; J: TRBJ2-5; size: .; CDR3: CASSETGGAQYF; DNA: TGTGCCAGCAGCGAGACAGGGGGCGCCCAGTACTTC
D: .; V: TRBV7-9; J: TRBJ1-2; size: .; CDR3: CASSRGLSYGYTF; DNA: TGTGCCAGCAGCCGCGGACTGTCCTATGGCTACACCTTC
D: TRBD2; V: TRBV5-6; J: TRBJ2-2; size: .; CDR3: CASSYAGTRGTGELFF; DNA: TGTGCCAGCAGCTACGCCGGGACTAGAGGTACCGGGGAGCTGTTTTTT
D: .; V: TRBV28; J: TRBJ1-5; size: .; CDR3: CASSLLQGQPQHF; DNA: TGTGCCAGCAGCCTTTTACAGGGTCAGCCCCAGCATTTT
D: .; V: TRBV7-2; J: TRBJ2-3; size: .; CDR3: CASSLNLRDTQYF; DNA: TGTGCCAGCAGCTTAAACCTTCGGGATACGCAGTATTTT
D: TRBD2; V: TRBV5-6; J: TRBJ2-7; size: .; CDR3: CASSLGGGGGEQYF; DNA: TGTGCCAGCAGCTTGGGCGGGGGGGGCGGCGAGCAGTACTTC
D: .; V: TRBV29-1; J: TRBJ2-7; size: once; CDR3: CSVEDRLQGRDEQYF; DNA: TGCAGCGTTGAAGACCGACTTCAGGGAAGGGACGAGCAGTACTTC
D: .; V: TRBV28; J: TRBJ2-7; size: .; CDR3: CASRRDTTFF; DNA: TGTGCCAGCAGAAGGGACACAACCTTCTTC
D: .; V: TRBV7-8; J: TRBJ1-5; size: .; CDR3: CASSLGQEGQPQHF; DNA: TGTGCCAGCAGCTTGGGCCAGGAGGGTCAGCCCCAGCATTTT
D: TRBD2; V: TRBV9; J: TRBJ2-1; size: .; CDR3: CASSLQPGLAGGSEQFF; DNA: TGTGCCAGCAGCCTCCAGCCGGGACTAGCGGGGGGGAGTGAGCAGTTCTTC
D: TRBD2; V: TRBV9; J: TRBJ2-1; size: once; CDR3: CASSPAGTSGYNEQFF; DNA: TGTGCCAGCAGCCCCGCCGGGACTAGCGGCTACAATGAGCAGTTCTTC
D: .; V: TRBV5-6; J: TRBJ1-5; size: .; CDR3: CASSWGGGQPQHF; DNA: TGTGCCAGCAGTTGGGGGGGTGGGCAGCCCCAGCATTTT
D: .; V: TRBV11-2; J: TRBJ2-2; size: .; CDR3: CASSLLRTVGSNTGELFF; DNA: TGTGCCAGCAGCTTACTAAGGACAGTAGGATCGAACACCGGGGAGCTGTTTTTT
D: TRBD2; V: TRBV7-7; J: TRBJ2-2; size: .; CDR3: CASSSRTSGGINTGELFF; DNA: TGTGCCAGCAGCTCCCGGACTAGCGGGGGTATTAACACCGGGGAGCTGTTTTTT
D: TRBD1; V: TRBV28; J: TRBJ1-2; size: .; CDR3: CASSLGTGGSGYTF; DNA: TGTGCCAGCAGTTTAGGGACAGGGGGTTCTGGCTACACCTTC
D: .; V: TRBV6-1; J: TRBJ2-2; size: .; CDR3: CASTEGNTGELFF; DNA: TGTGCCAGCACGGAGGGGAACACCGGGGAGCTGTTTTTT
D: TRBD2; V: TRBV10-1; J: TRBJ2-3; size: .; CDR3: CASSEWPGGDTQYF; DNA: TGCGCCAGCAGTGAGTGGCCGGGGGGGGATACGCAGTATTTT
D: .; V: TRBV4-3; J: TRBJ2-4; size: .; CDR3: CASSLGRGRRLDIQYF; DNA: TGCGCCAGCAGCCTTGGTCGCGGGCGTCGGTTAGACATTCAGTACTTC
D: .; V: TRBV5-4; J: TRBJ2-1; size: .; CDR3: CASSPMPYNEQFF; DNA: TGTGCCAGCAGCCCTATGCCCTACAATGAGCAGTTCTTC
D: .; V: TRBV20-1; J: TRBJ2-1; size: once; CDR3: CSARSSNEQFF; DNA: TGCAGTGCTAGATCGAGTAATGAGCAGTTCTTC
D: .; V: TRBV5-1; J: TRBJ2-2; size: .; CDR3: CATSQASNTGELFF; DNA: TGCGCCACTTCCCAAGCGTCGAACACCGGGGAGCTGTTTTTT
D: TRBD1; V: TRBV5-4; J: TRBJ2-7; size: .; CDR3: CASSKGQPAYEQYF; DNA: TGTGCCAGCAGCAAGGGACAGCCCGCCTACGAGCAGTACTTC
D: TRBD1; V: TRBV7-9; J: TRBJ1-1; size: .; CDR3: CASSAPGQGVTEAFF; DNA: TGTGCCAGCAGCGCTCCGGGACAGGGCGTCACTGAAGCTTTCTTT
D: TRBD2; V: TRBV7-6; J: TRBJ2-1; size: .; CDR3: CASSSISGGYNEQFF; DNA: TGTGCCAGCAGCTCGATTAGCGGGGGTTACAATGAGCAGTTCTTC
D: TRBD1; V: TRBV4-1; J: TRBJ1-6; size: .; CDR3: CASSQERGQGRPLHF; DNA: TGCGCCAGCAGCCAAGAACGGGGACAGGGTAGACCCCTCCACTTT
D: .; V: TRBV6-5; J: TRBJ2-7; size: .; CDR3: CASSYSNEYEQYF; DNA: TGTGCCAGCAGTTACTCGAACGAGTACGAGCAGTACTTC
D: TRBD1; V: TRBV5-3; J: TRBJ2-2; size: .; CDR3: CARSLRDRDNTGELFF; DNA: TGTGCCAGAAGCTTGAGGGACAGGGATAACACCGGGGAGCTGTTTTTT
D: .; V: TRBV29-1; J: TRBJ1-1; size: .; CDR3: CSVEDLVNTEAFF; DNA: TGCAGCGTTGAAGATCTTGTGAACACTGAAGCTTTCTTT
D: TRBD2; V: TRBV5-4; J: TRBJ2-1; size: .; CDR3: CASSLAGGGNEQFF; DNA: TGTGCCAGCAGCTTGGCGGGAGGGGGCAATGAGCAGTTCTTC
D: TRBD2; V: TRBV5-6; J: TRBJ2-3; size: .; CDR3: CASSFGLAGLPSSTDTQYF; DNA: TGTGCCAGCAGCTTCGGACTAGCGGGGCTACCTTCTAGCACAGATACGCAGTATTTT
D: .; V: TRBV7-9; J: TRBJ1-1; size: few; CDR3: CASSYGTTNTEAFF; DNA: TGTGCCAGCAGCTATGGGACAACGAACACTGAAGCTTTCTTT
D: .; V: TRBV5-5; J: TRBJ1-6; size: .; CDR3: CASSLYLQYNSPLHF; DNA: TGTGCCAGCAGCTTGTACCTACAGTATAATTCACCCCTCCACTTT
D: .; V: TRBV5-6; J: TRBJ2-7; size: .; CDR3: CASSLDPLSYEQYF; DNA: TGTGCCAGCAGCTTGGATCCCCTCTCCTACGAGCAGTACTTC
D: TRBD2; V: TRBV9; J: TRBJ2-1; size: .; CDR3: CASSVVAGGNEQFF; DNA: TGTGCCAGCAGCGTAGTAGCGGGAGGAAATGAGCAGTTCTTC
D: .; V: TRBV1; J: TRBJ2-2; size: .; CDR3: CTSSQDGEARGYTGELFF; DNA: TGCACCAGCAGCCAAGACGGTGAGGCGAGAGGCTACACCGGGGAGCTGTTTTTT
D: .; V: TRBV5-1; J: TRBJ2-2; size: .; CDR3: CASAGLLNTGELFF; DNA: TGCGCCAGCGCGGGGCTACTAAACACCGGGGAGCTGTTTTTT
D: TRBD1; V: TRBV27; J: TRBJ1-5; size: .; CDR3: CASSAGGTGGKPQHF; DNA: TGTGCCAGCAGTGCAGGAGGTACAGGGGGCAAGCCCCAGCATTTT
D: TRBD1; V: TRBV5-1; J: TRBJ1-1; size: .; CDR3: CASSSGTGKKNTEAFF; DNA: TGCGCCAGCAGCTCCGGGACAGGGAAGAAAAACACTGAAGCTTTCTTT
D: TRBD1; V: TRBV9; J: TRBJ2-2; size: .; CDR3: CASSVKGQVNTGELFF; DNA: TGTGCCAGCAGCGTAAAGGGACAGGTGAACACCGGGGAGCTGTTTTTT
D: TRBD2; V: TRBV6-1; J: TRBJ2-7; size: .; CDR3: CASRRTSGNYEQYF; DNA: TGTGCCAGCAGAAGGACTAGCGGGAACTACGAGCAGTACTTC
D: .; V: TRBV2; J: TRBJ1-1; size: few; CDR3: CASSAGRGTEAFF; DNA: TGTGCCAGCAGTGCTGGCAGGGGCACTGAAGCTTTCTTT
D: TRBD1; V: TRBV7-6; J: TRBJ1-4; size: .; CDR3: CASSPIRARQGWDEKLFF; DNA: TGTGCCAGCAGCCCGATTAGGGCCAGACAGGGTTGGGATGAAAAACTGTTTTTT
D: TRBD2; V: TRBV18; J: TRBJ2-1; size: .; CDR3: CASSPLAGGQNEQFF; DNA: TGTGCCAGCTCACCACTAGCGGGGGGACAGAATGAGCAGTTCTTC
D: .; V: TRBV5-4; J: TRBJ2-3; size: few; CDR3: CASSLRGTSTDTQYF; DNA: TGTGCCAGCAGCTTGCGGGGGACTAGCACAGATACGCAGTATTTT